This section outlines one T cell receptor (beta chain) sequence together with its context. Its target is unknown. The source of the sample is a study of shared clonotypes between healthy human individuals. Overall study results and limits: It was anticipated that sequencing depth would influence how many clonotypes donors shared.

The V and J ends lost 7 bases and 7 bases, in that order; junction bases with no gene match: 14. The germline gives CDR1 SGHRS, CDR2 YFSETQ. This CDR3 has 14 residues. Each subset's genomic DNA was shared equally among a number of immunoSEQ plates. Measured with immunoSEQ multiplex PCR; TCRdb has only the in-frame clones, and not every one. The sample includes 2 million to 3 million clones, roughly 93% seen only once; the top ten take more than 0.35%. The sequencing input was naive CD4+ T cells from PBMCs. Documented subset: CD45RA+ positively selected. This clonotype was sampled from a man younger than 30 in good health. Some clones in this sample may be carry-over from other donors' samples. The chain couples TRBV5-1 to TRBJ2-7; 7 positions match TRBD1. CDR3 sequence (DNA): TGCGCCAGCGGTCGACAGGGCTCCTCGGGGGAGCAGTACTTC. Translation gives CASGRQGSSGEQYF.